This T cell receptor (beta chain) was sequenced in a study of vaccination effects on CD4 cells after COVID-19. Notes on the study in general: Convalescent patients were scarce, and early post-infection timepoints were absent. Cross-reaction with common cold coronaviruses was seen in only 1 of 255 vaccine-induced clones from healthy vaccinees.

Sequenced by immunoSEQ multiplex PCR; TCRdb stores in-frame clones only, minus some. In the table there are about 48,000 clones, roughly 79% of which are singletons. Of note for this clone: Its specificity is not known.

After expansion with viral peptide pools in the ViraFEST assay, antigen-specific CD4+ T cells were sequenced. The culture ran for approximately 10 days, and then CD4+ T cells were isolated. Nucleocapsid antibody tests were negative, and the vaccine recipients had no prior SARS-CoV-2 infection. Trimming pared 5 bases from V and 1 base from J, leaving 8 bases between. The germline gives CDR1 LNHDA, CDR2 SQIVND (reference sequence). The CDR3 length is 13 residues. The genes are TRBV19 and TRBJ1-1; D is uncertain. The sequence derives from a human donor who received a COVID-19 vaccine. The sequencing used CD4+ T cells from PBMCs cultured with HCoV-OC43 spike peptides, collected before COVID-19 vaccination. The subset denotes: HCoV-OC43 spike overlapping peptide pool stimulation. The CDR3 sequence: CASSAGRNTEAFF. The DNA for the CDR3 is TGTGCCAGTAGTGCCGGCAGGAACACTGAAGCTTTCTTT.